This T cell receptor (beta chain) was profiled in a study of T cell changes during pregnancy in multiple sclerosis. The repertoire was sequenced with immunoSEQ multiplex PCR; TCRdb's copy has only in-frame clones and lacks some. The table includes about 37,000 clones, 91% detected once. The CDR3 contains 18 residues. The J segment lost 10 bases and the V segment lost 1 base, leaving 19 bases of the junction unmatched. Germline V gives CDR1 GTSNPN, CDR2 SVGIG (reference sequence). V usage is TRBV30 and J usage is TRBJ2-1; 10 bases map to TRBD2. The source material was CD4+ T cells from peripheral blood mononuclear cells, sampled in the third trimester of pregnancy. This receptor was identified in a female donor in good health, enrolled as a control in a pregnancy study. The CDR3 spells CAWSGVRVAGGGFGEQFF. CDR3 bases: TGTGCCTGGAGTGGGGTTAGGGTAGCGGGAGGAGGCTTTGGCGAGCAGTTCTTC. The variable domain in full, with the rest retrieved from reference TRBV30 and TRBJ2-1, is SQTIHQWPATLVQPVGSPLSLECTVEGTSNPNLYWYRQAAGRGLQLLFYSVGIGQISSEVPQNLSASRPQDRQFILSSKKLLLSDSGFYLCAWSGVRVAGGGFGEQFFGPGTRLTVL.